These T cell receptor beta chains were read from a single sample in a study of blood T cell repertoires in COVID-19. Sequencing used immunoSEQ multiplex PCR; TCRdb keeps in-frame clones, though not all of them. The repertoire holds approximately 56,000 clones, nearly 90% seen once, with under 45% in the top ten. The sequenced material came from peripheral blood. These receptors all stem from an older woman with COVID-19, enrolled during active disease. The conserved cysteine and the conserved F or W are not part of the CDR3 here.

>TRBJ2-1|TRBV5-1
ASSLTTGLVMSQGYNEQF
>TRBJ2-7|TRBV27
ASRQTLQGPYEQY
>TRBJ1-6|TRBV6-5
ASSYAGVGNSPLH
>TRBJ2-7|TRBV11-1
ASSSSERAYEQY
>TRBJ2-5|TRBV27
ASSLTGMETQY
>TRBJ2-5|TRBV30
AWSAHWGPQETQY
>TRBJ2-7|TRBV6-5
ASSYASGGSYEQY
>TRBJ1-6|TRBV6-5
ATQTGGISPLH
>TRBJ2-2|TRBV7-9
ASSFGTTNTGELF
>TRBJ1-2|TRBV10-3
AISERGYGYT
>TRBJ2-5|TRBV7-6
ASSPRTSGRQETQY
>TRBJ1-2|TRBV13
ASSLGARGRGYGYT
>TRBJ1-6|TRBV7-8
ASSLNPRGAGSPLH
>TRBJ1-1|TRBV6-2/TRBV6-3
ASSIRGGNTEAF
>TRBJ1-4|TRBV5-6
ASSLFANRATNEKLF
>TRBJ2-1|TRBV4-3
ASSQEGQGSYNEQF
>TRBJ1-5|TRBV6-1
ASSERGTLQAQPQH
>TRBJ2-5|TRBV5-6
ASSYVRETQY
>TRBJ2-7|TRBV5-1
ASSLALDSPRPYEQY
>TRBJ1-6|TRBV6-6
ASIPARVSPLH
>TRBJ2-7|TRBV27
ASSLSGGGAGYEQY
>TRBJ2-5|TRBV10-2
ASKRQGLSETQY
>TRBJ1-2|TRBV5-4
ASSLRQGDHGYT
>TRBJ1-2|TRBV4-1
ASSQMDRVRNGYT
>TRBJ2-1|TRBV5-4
ASSRGQWSSYNEQF
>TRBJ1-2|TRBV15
ATGELAFYGYT
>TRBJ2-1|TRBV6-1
ASSVSLAGDYNEQF
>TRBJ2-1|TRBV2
ASTQGTSGDKQF
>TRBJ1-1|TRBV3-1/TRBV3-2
ASSQDVTPTNTEAF
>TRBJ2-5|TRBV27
ASSPGQGGETQY
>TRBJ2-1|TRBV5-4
ASSWGGDEQF
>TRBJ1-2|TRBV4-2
ASSQGGTGGGYT
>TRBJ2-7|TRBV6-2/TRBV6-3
ASSYPRSHYEQY
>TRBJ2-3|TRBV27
ASSFRGRTTDTQY
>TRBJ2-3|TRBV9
ASSVAGYSDTQY
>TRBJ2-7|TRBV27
ASGRPGSYEQY
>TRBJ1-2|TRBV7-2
ASSLVGWLL
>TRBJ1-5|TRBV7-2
ASSLGTGGSQH
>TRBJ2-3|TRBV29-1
SVARVASSTDTQY
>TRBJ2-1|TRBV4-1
ASSHPMDRYDYNEQF
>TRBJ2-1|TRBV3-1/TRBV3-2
ASSQVRLNEQF
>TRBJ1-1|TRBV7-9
ASSQGGNTEAF